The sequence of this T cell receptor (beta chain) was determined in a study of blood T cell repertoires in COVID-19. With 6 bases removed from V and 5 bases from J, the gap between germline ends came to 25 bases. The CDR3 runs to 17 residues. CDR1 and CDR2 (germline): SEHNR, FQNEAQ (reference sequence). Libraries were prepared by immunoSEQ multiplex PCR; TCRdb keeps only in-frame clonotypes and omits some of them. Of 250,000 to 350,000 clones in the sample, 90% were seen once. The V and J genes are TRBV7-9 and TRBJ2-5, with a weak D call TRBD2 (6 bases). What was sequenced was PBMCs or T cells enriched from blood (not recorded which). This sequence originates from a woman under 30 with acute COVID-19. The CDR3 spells CASSRTIAEPGSETQYF. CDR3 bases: TGTGCCAGCAGTAGGACCATAGCGGAGCCCGGGTCGGAGACCCAGTACTTC. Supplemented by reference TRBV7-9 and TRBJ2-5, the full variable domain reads DTGVSQNPRHKITKRGQNVTFRCDPISEHNRLYWYRQTLGQGPEFLTYFQNEAQLEKSRLLSDRFSAERPKGSFSTLEIQRTEQGDSAMYLCASSRTIAEPGSETQYFGPGTRLLVL.